The 8 T cell receptor beta chains listed next were all sequenced from one sample in a study of T-cell memory formation after mild COVID-19 (dated by TCRdb to the early 2020s). Library creation used 5' RACE. The sequencing machine was an Illumina NovaSeq 6000. The raw public reads went through TCRdb reprocessing: fastp at Q25, MiXCR clone calling, in-frame beta chains kept. All rows with the same CDR3 protein become a single entry with the most common DNA and genes. Here the sample has 250,000 to 300,000 distinct CDR3 sequences; approximately 19% occur a single time. About 23% of the sample is taken by the ten largest. The sequenced sample consisted of PBMCs or a T cell subset sorted from them (not recorded which). The receptors were gathered from a man younger than 35 who had mild COVID-19 (a few samples of this study predate the infection). The sample titles of this study are shuffled in the database, so cell type and time point are left out; the donor was told from shared clones.

V gene TRBV7-2 combines with J gene TRBJ2-3; the match to TRBD2 covers 11 bases. Germline CDR1 and CDR2: SGHTA and FQGNSA. Trimming cost V 5 bases and J 4 bases; bases outside gene matches: 8. The CDR3 consists of 16 residues. The CDR3 loop reads CASSVLAGGPADTQYF. The CDR3 bases are TGTGCCAGCAGCGTTTTAGCGGGGGGGCCCGCAGATACGCAGTATTTT.

This clonotype was detected only once. The chain combines TRBV7-3 with TRBJ1-4, with D perhaps TRBD1 (5 bases). In germline, CDR1 is SGHTA, CDR2 FQGTGA. The V gene lost 2 bases and the J gene lost 10 bases, with 11 bases spanning the gap. CDR3 length: 13 amino acids. CDR3 DNA sequence: TGTGCCAGCAGCTTAGCGTCGGGGGGAAAACTGTTTTTT. Its protein product is CASSLASGGKLFF.

This clonotype was observed a handful of times. The chain joins TRBV19 to TRBJ2-2, with D tentatively TRBD1 (5 bases). Between the trimmed V and J ends, which lost 4 bases and 7 bases, there was a span of 10 bases. Germline V gene data show CDR1 as LNHDA and CDR2 as SQIVND (reference sequence). This CDR3 is built from 13 residues. The CDR3 reads CASSTGFSGELFF. CDR3 DNA: TGTGCCAGTAGTACAGGGTTCAGCGGGGAGCTGTTTTTT.

The chain links TRBV13 to TRBJ1-6; 10 bases are shared with TRBD1. Germline values: CDR1 PRHDT, CDR2 FYEKMQ (reference sequence). J gave up 10 bases and V 4 bases, and 10 bases lay outside the gene matches. CDR3 length: 16 residues. The CDR3 bases are TGTGCCAGCAGCTCCACGGGGACAGGGGTTTGGTCACCCCTCCACTTT. Translating gives CASSSTGTGVWSPLHF.

This clonotype occurred many times. This chain connects TRBV10-1 to TRBJ2-2; D unresolved. Germline V gene data show CDR1 as WNHNN and CDR2 as SYGVQD (reference sequence). The CDR3 spans 16 residues. Trimming left V 4 bases short and J 2 bases short, with 14 bases between. This chain's CDR3 is CASSATLDLNTGELFF. The CDR3 region has the DNA TGCGCCAGCAGTGCCACACTGGACCTAAACACCGGGGAGCTGTTTTTT.

This clonotype appeared a few times. The chain has TRBV28 and TRBJ1-2; no firm D call. The V and J ends lost 3 bases and 4 bases respectively, with 15 bases between them. CDR1 and CDR2 (germline): MDHEN, SYDVKM. This CDR3 comprises 15 residues. This CDR3 reads CASSFRLGRGYGYTF. CDR3 bases: TGTGCCAGCAGTTTCCGCTTAGGACGGGGCTATGGCTACACCTTC.

This clonotype was picked up many times. This rearrangement joins TRBV5-4 to TRBJ2-6; D perhaps matches TRBD1 (5 bases). In germline, CDR1 is SGHNT, CDR2 YYREEE (reference sequence). Trimming took off 7 bases at V and 0 bases at J, with 20 bases between the two ends. There are 18 residues in the CDR3. The CDR3 loop is CASGPTDLTISGANVLTF. The CDR3 nucleotides are TGTGCCAGCGGCCCGACAGACTTAACTATCTCTGGGGCCAACGTCCTGACTTTC. Filled out from reference TRBV5-4 and TRBJ2-6, the complete variable domain reads ETGVTQSPTHLIKTRGQQVTLRCSSQSGHNTVSWYQQALGQGPQFIFQYYREEENGRGNFPPRFSGLQFPNYSSELNVNALELDDSALYLCASGPTDLTISGANVLTFGAGSRLTVL.

This clonotype occurred a few times. The chain links TRBV6-2 or TRBV6-3 to TRBJ1-2; D possibly corresponds to TRBD1 (5 bases). CDR3 length: 13 residues. The V gene lost 6 bases and the J gene lost 7 bases, with 15 bases spanning the gap. Germline V gene data show CDR1 as MNHEY and CDR2 as SVGEGT. The CDR3 loop reads CASSLTTGSGYTF. The CDR3 region has the DNA TGTGCCAGCAGCCTTACAACAGGTTCTGGCTACACCTTC.